Described below is a single TCR beta chain sequence and its context. Assay: immunoSEQ multiplex PCR; the TCRdb copy retains only in-frame clones and omits some. Among about 92,000 clones listed, 92% were seen once. This sample stems from a study of T cell changes during pregnancy in multiple sclerosis. The germline V gene encodes CDR1 SEHNR and CDR2 FQNEAQ (reference sequence). The CDR3 spans 16 residues. V shed 0 bases, J shed 8 bases, and the junction held 6 bases outside the gene matches. The receptor comes from a female donor with multiple sclerosis, enrolled in a pregnancy study. V gene TRBV7-9 combines with J gene TRBJ2-1, with TRBD2 matching over 11 bases. Here the sequenced sample was peripheral blood, taken in the first trimester of pregnancy. Here the CDR3 DNA reads TGTGCCAGCAGCTTAGCGGCTAGCGGGAGGCCAGATGAGCAGTTCTTC. This sequence encodes CASSLAASGRPDEQFF.